This T cell receptor (beta chain) was sequenced during a study of T cell repertoires in cytomegalovirus infection. The CDR3 totals 18 residues. CDR1 SGHTA and CDR2 FQGNSA come from the germline V gene. The V gene lost 1 base and the J gene lost 4 bases, with 22 bases spanning the gap. TCRdb reprocessed the reads via MiXCR and lists one record per CDR3 protein. The sample contains a few hundred thousand distinct CDR3 sequences, 25% to 30% of which appear only once. Ten or more counts support this clonotype. Its target is unknown. This clonotype was obtained from a human donor in good health (CMV status not recorded). Some clones in this sample may be carry-over from other donors' samples. Specimen: cultured PBMCs, collected from culture after CMV antigen stimulation. V gene TRBV7-2 combines with J gene TRBJ2-5, with D tentatively TRBD1 or TRBD2 (7 bases each). In nucleotides, the CDR3 is TGTGCCAGCAGCTTAGGGTTGATGGGAGGGGGCTCCGGAGAGACCCAGTACTTC. Translating gives CASSLGLMGGGSGETQYF.